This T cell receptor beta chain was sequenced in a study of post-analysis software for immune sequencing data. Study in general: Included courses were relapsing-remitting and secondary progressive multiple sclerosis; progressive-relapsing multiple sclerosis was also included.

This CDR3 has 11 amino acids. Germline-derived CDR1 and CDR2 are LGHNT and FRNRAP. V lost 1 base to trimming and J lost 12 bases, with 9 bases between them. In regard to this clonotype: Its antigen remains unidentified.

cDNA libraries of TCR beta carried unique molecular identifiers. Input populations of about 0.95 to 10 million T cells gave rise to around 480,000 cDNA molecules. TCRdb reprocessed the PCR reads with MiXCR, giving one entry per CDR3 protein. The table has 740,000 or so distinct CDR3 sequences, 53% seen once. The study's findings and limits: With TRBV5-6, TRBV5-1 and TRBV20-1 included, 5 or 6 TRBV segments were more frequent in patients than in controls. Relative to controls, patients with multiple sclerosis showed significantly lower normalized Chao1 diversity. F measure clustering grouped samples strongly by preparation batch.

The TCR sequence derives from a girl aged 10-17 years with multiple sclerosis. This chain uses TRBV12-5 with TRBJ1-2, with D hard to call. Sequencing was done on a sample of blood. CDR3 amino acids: CASGLDNQDTF. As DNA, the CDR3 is TGTGCTAGTGGTTTGGACAATCAAGACACCTTC.